The clone carrying this T cell receptor beta chain was counted a single time. Its matching antigen is unknown. This sample's time point: recipient sample about 28 days before transplant, after cytoreduction. The data were produced by immunoSEQ multiplex PCR, yet TCRdb's version contains in-frame clones alone and is incomplete. Here the sample spans approximately 8,700 clones, about 90% being singletons. The data stem from a study of T cell clonotyping in hematopoietic cell transplantation. Study-wide results and caveats: After transplant, recipient diversity fell while pathologically expanded clonotypes grew through day 180. Few recipient clonotypes overlapped donors; over 95% were de novo at given depth. Without cell sorting, CD4 versus CD8 contributions remain unresolved.

The CDR3 extends over 12 amino acids. Between the trimmed V and J ends, which lost 3 bases and 5 bases, there was a span of 10 bases. Looked up from germline, CDR1 is SQVTM and CDR2 is ANQGSEA. This TCR was recovered from a woman aged 55-70 years with acute myeloid leukemia. Some clones in this sample may be carry-over from other donors' samples. Sequenced material: peripheral blood mononuclear cells, taken before stem cell transplant. The rearrangement joins TRBV29-1 to TRBJ1-2; D unresolved. As DNA, the CDR3 is TGCAGCGTTGAGGCTGGCGGTTATGGCTACACCTTC. Its protein product is CSVEAGGYGYTF.